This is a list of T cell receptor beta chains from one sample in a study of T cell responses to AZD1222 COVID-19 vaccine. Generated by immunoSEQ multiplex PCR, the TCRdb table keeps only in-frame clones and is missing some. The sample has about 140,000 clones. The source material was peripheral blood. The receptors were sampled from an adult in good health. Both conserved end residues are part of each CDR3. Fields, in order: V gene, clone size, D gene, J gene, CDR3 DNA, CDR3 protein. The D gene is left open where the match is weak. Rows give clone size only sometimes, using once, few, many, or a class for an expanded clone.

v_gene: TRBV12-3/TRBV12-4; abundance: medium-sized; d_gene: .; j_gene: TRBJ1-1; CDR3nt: TGTGCCAGCAGTTCCGGAGAAGGAACTGAAGCTTTCTTT; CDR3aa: CASSSGEGTEAFF
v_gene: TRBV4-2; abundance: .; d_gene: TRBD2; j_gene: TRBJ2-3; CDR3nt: TGTGCCAGCAGCCAAGGAGTAGGCGGGGGGCTTGACACGCAGTATTTT; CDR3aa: CASSQGVGGGLDTQYF
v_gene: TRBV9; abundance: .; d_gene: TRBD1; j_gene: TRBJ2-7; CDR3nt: TGTGCCAGCAGCGTAGGAGGGGACAGGGGTAAAGGTGAGCAGTACTTC; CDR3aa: CASSVGGDRGKGEQYF
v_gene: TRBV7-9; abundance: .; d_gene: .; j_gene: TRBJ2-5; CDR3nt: TGTGCCAGCAGCCAGCCTCCCGGAGAGACCCAGTACTTC; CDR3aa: CASSQPPGETQYF
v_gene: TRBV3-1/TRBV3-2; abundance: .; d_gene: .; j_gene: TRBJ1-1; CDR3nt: TGTGCCAGCAGCCCTACCCGAGGACAAACGAACACTGAAGCTTTCTTT; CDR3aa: CASSPTRGQTNTEAFF
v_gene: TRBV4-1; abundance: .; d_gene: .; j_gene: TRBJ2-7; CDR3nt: TGCGCCAGCAGCCAAGGTTGGGGGGCAACCTACGAGCAGTACTTC; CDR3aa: CASSQGWGATYEQYF
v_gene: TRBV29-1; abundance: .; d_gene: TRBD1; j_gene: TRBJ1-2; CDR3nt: TGCAGCGTCTTGCCCTCTCCAGGGGGTCATGGCTACACCTTC; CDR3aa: CSVLPSPGGHGYTF
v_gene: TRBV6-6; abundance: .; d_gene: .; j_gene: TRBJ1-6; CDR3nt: TGTGCCAGCGTGCGCGGGGGCGGTTCACCCCTCCACTTT; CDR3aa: CASVRGGGSPLHF
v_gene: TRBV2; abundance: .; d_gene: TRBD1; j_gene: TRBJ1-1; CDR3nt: TGTGCCAGCAGACCCCAGACAGGGGATTTTACTGAAGCTTTCTTT; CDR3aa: CASRPQTGDFTEAFF
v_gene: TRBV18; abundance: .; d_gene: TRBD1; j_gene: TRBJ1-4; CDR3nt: TGTGCCAGCTCTCGACAGGGGAAAAGTGAAAAACTGTTTTTT; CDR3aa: CASSRQGKSEKLFF
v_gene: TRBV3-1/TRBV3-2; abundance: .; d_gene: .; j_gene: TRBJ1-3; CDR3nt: TGTGCCAGCAGCCAAGATCGGCTGACGGGGGGAAACACCATATATTTT; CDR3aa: CASSQDRLTGGNTIYF
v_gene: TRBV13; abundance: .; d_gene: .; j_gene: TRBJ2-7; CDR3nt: TGTGCCAGCAGCACCAGAAACTACGAGCAGTACTTC; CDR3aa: CASSTRNYEQYF
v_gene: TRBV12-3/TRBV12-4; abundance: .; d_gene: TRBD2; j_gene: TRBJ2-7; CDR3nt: TGTGCCAGCAGCCCCCGGGAGGCCTACGAGCAGTACTTC; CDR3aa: CASSPREAYEQYF
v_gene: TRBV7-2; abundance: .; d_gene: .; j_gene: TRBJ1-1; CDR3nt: TGTGCCAGCAGCTTCGTAGAGGACACTGAAGCTTTCTTT; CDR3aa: CASSFVEDTEAFF
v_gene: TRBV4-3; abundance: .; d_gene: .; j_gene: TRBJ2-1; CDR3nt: TGCGCCAGCAGCCAAGCCAAATGGTCTAACAATGAGCAGTTCTTC; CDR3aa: CASSQAKWSNNEQFF
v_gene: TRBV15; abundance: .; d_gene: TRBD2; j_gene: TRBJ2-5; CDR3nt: TGTGCCACCAGCAGAGATCCCACTAGCGAAGAGACCCAGTACTTC; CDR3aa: CATSRDPTSEETQYF
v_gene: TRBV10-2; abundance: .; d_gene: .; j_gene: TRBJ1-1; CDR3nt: TGCGCCAGCACAAATTGGAACACTGAAGCTTTCTTT; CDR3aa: CASTNWNTEAFF